This T cell receptor (beta chain) emerged from a study of T cell responses to AZD1222 COVID-19 vaccine (dated by TCRdb to the early 2020s). In terms of the full investigation: AZD1222 recipients with second doses at about 4 weeks or about 12 weeks were pooled, because spike-specific TCR depth and breadth did not differ between schedules. A total of 233 trial participants underwent TCR sequencing, of whom about 200 received two doses of AZD1222 and roughly 25 received two doses of the MenACWY control vaccine. Trial participants were enrolled by age into subgroups of 18-55, 56-69 and 70-plus years, and around 140, 26 and 57 TCR-sequenced participants, respectively, were included in these subgroups. Paper-wide results and their limitations: In the small 56-69-year group, the increase in depth fell short of significance, most likely because of low power. Vaccine-associated CD4 TCRs spanned the whole spike protein, with dominant responses in regions 160-218 and 743-854. After two AZD1222 doses, spike-specific TCR breadth and depth were significantly higher than at day 0 and than in MenACWY recipients. Epitopes outside the regions mutated in the B.1.351 and B.1.1.7 variants were reportedly recognized by nearly half of the unique spike-specific TCRs. Conclusions about previously exposed vaccinees are limited because only five to seven AZD1222 recipients were SARS-CoV-2 seropositive at baseline. Because no samples from the day 14 peak response were available, repertoires could be characterized only after the peak T cell response. Most participants were white British and females outnumbered males, and the authors suggested that clonal diversity may have been underestimated.

The germline V gene gives CDR1 as MNHEY and CDR2 as SVGAGI. V drops 6 bases and J drops 3 bases, leaving 15 bases in between. From the cysteine up to the phenylalanine, the CDR3 has a length of 15 residues. The sequence is cut down to CDR3 DNA, 45 bases in frame from base 1. The CDR3 regions of human TCRbeta chains were analyzed by immunosequencing. The study's own analysis went as follows. TCRs in the repertoires were compared against a reference library of SARS-CoV-2-specific TCRs that had been generated with the MIRA antigen-specificity platform. Breadth meant the fraction of unique TCRs that were SARS-CoV-2-associated, whereas depth meant the fraction of total T cells that were SARS-CoV-2-associated. Each spike-specific TCR was assigned to its reactive spike region and to a CD4 or CD8 class using the MIRA data. Log10-transformed breadth and depth values were compared by one-way ANOVA with Sidak's multiple comparisons tests. TCRdb holds this immuneACCESS table with in-frame rearrangements only. Some clones are missing; in checked studies, unresolved V genes explain under half, and the rest has no known cause. That table is the source of V, J and clone size, and D and trimming were worked out from the DNA. The sample includes roughly 100,000 clones, with about 89% observed a single time. Of the sample, about 17% falls within the top ten clones.

Per the publication, the time point label means: baseline before first vaccination. Vaccinee samples were obtained from the UK trials COV001 and COV002, which included a single-blind randomized controlled phase 2/3 trial of AZD1222 (ChAdOx1 nCoV-19) in healthy adults. For TCRbeta chain sequencing, PBMC samples were collected from trial participants at day 0 and at day 28 after the second dose. This clone was seen just once. Its antigen remains unidentified. No base qualities exist here, and no much larger clone lies one base off it. The receptor chain draws on TRBV6-5 and TRBJ2-1; the D region possibly corresponds to TRBD1 (6 bases align). Sample: peripheral blood, taken on day 0 of AZD1222 vaccination. The clonotype originates from an adult in good health. The sequence in DNA is TGTGCCAGCAGCCGTCAGGGGATTGACTACAATGAGCAGTTCTTC. Its amino acids are CASSRQGIDYNEQFF.